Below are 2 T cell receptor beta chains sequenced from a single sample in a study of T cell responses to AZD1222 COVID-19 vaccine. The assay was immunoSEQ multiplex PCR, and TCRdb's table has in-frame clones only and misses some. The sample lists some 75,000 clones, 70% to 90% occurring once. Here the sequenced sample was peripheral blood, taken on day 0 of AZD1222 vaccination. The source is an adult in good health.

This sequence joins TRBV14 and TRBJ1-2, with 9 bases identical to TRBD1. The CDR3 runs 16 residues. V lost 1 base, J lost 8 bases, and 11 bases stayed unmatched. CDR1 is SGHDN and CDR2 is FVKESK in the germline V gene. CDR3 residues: CASSQVGTGPTSGYTF. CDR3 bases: TGTGCCAGCAGCCAAGTTGGGACAGGGCCAACGTCAGGCTACACCTTC.

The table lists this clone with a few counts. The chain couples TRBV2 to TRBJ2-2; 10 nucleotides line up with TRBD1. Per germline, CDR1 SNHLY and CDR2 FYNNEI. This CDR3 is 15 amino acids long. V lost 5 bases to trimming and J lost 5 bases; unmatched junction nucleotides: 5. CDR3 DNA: TGTGCCAGCAGTAGCCGGGACAGGGGAACCGGGGAGCTGTTTTTT. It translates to CASSSRDRGTGELFF.